The next 23 T cell receptor beta chains were all read from a single sample in a study of blood T cell repertoires in COVID-19. TCRdb's copy holds only in-frame clones and misses some; the assay was immunoSEQ multiplex PCR. The table has 210,000 or so clones, around 89% seen once. What was sequenced was peripheral blood. The receptors were sampled from a man aged 45-65 years with acute or convalescent COVID-19.

The chain joins TRBV2 to TRBJ2-2; 12 bases align to TRBD2. Germline V gene sequence: CDR1 SNHLY, CDR2 FYNNEI. With 10 bases clipped from V and 7 bases from J, the junction kept 10 bases outside the gene matches. The CDR3 contains 15 residues. The CDR3 region is CATSTSGSDGGELFF. CDR3 sequence (DNA): TGTGCCACTTCGACTAGCGGGAGTGACGGCGGGGAGCTGTTTTTT.

This chain connects TRBV5-5 to TRBJ2-7; 7 nucleotides align to TRBD2. Trimming at V came to 5 bases and at J to 1 base, leaving 6 bases not matched to a gene. The CDR3 has 14 residues. Germline values: CDR1 SGHKS, CDR2 YYEKEE (reference sequence). As DNA, the CDR3 is TGTGCCAGCAGACCTACTAGCGTTTCCTACGAGCAGTACTTC. Protein product: CASRPTSVSYEQYF.

The V and J genes are TRBV7-3 and TRBJ2-3; TRBD2 matches at 8 bases. Germline-derived CDR1 and CDR2 are SGHTA and FQGTGA. V lost 2 bases, J lost 4 bases, and 8 bases stayed unmatched. The CDR3 has 16 amino acids. The CDR3 DNA is TGTGCCAGCAGCTTAGTAGGCCTAGCGGGTTCAGATACGCAGTATTTT. Encoded protein: CASSLVGLAGSDTQYF.

The chain is built from TRBV30 and TRBJ1-3, with D unresolved. V was shortened by 2 bases and J by 3 bases, with 8 bases between the two germline ends. The CDR3 spans 13 residues. Germline CDR1 is GTSNPN and CDR2 is SVGIG (reference sequence). The CDR3 bases are TGTGCCTGGAGTTCACAGCTTGGAAACACCATATATTTT. This codes for CAWSSQLGNTIYF.

This chain connects TRBV20-1 to TRBJ1-3; no definite D call. Germline V lookup: CDR1 DFQATT, CDR2 SNEGSKA (reference sequence). V was trimmed by 0 bases and J by 16 bases, leaving 13 bases between them. The CDR3 is 11 amino acids. CDR3 coding DNA: TGCAGTGCTAGAGAGGGCCGGACTCCTTATTTT. This sequence encodes CSAREGRTPYF.

The chain combines TRBV29-1 with TRBJ2-2; D unclear. Germline assignment: CDR1 SQVTM and CDR2 ANQGSEA. Trimming shortened V by 4 bases and J by 3 bases, and 12 bases separated the two germline ends. The CDR3 consists of 14 residues. The DNA for the CDR3 is TGCAGCGTTGGGAGTCTCCCCCACACCGGGGAGCTGTTTTTT. It is translated as CSVGSLPHTGELFF.

Here the CDR3 reads CSVGTGVGDGYTF. CDR3 in DNA: TGCAGCGTAGGGACAGGGGTAGGGGATGGCTACACCTTC. The V and J genes are TRBV29-1 and TRBJ1-2; 10 nucleotides agree with TRBD1. Looked up from germline, CDR1 is SQVTM and CDR2 is ANQGSEA. This CDR3 region has 13 residues. V was pared by 6 bases and J by 6 bases, with 7 bases of the junction left unmatched.

This chain links TRBV10-3 with TRBJ1-3; D remains ambiguous. The V and J ends lost 10 bases and 4 bases respectively, with 11 bases between them. The length of the CDR3 is 12 residues. The V gene's germline CDR1 is ENHRY and CDR2 SYGVKD. As DNA, the CDR3 is TGTGCCACAATCGCGGGGGGAAACACCATATATTTT. Residues: CATIAGGNTIYF.

The chain is built from TRBV18 and TRBJ2-4, with 8 positions matching TRBD1. The CDR3 length is 17 residues. CDR1 is KGHSH, CDR2 LQKENI, per germline. V lost 4 bases, J lost 0 bases, and 8 bases stayed unmatched. CDR3: CASSLRQGPLAKNIQYF. CDR3 sequence (DNA): TGTGCCAGCTCACTCAGACAGGGGCCATTAGCCAAAAACATTCAGTACTTC.

CDR3 bases: TGTGCCAGCAGCTTCTCCAGCGGGGGCTGGGAGACCCAGTACTTC. It translates to CASSFSSGGWETQYF. The chain couples TRBV7-3 to TRBJ2-5, with TRBD2 matching 8 bases. Germline loops: CDR1 SGHTA, CDR2 FQGTGA. Trimming at V came to 3 bases and at J to 5 bases, leaving 8 bases not matched to a gene. The CDR3 extends over 15 amino acids. The whole variable domain, filled in from reference TRBV7-3 and TRBJ2-5, reads GAGVSQTPSNKVTEKGKYVELRCDPISGHTALYWYRQSLGQGPEFLIYFQGTGAADDSGLPNDRFFAVRPEGSVSTLKIQRTERGDSAVYLCASSFSSGGWETQYFGPGTRLLVL.

The genes are TRBV23-1 and TRBJ1-1; D gene ambiguous. Being an ORF, TRBV23-1 has a function that is uncertain. Trimming left V 3 bases short and J 3 bases short, with 29 bases between. This CDR3 is built from 20 residues. DNA of the CDR3: TGCGCCAGCAGTCACACCTTGCTTGAGGCGGCCAGCCCCCGTCACACTGAAGCTTTCTTT. Translated, it gives CASSHTLLEAASPRHTEAFF.

The chain joins TRBV27 to TRBJ1-2, with a weak D call TRBD1 (5 bases). Germline values: CDR1 MNHEY, CDR2 SMNVEV (reference sequence). There are 15 residues in the CDR3. Trimming removed 0 bases at V and 4 bases at J, with 12 bases between. CDR3 region: CASSLSSGVTYGYTF. DNA of the CDR3: TGTGCCAGCAGTTTATCGTCGGGGGTCACCTATGGCTACACCTTC.

The chain combines TRBV6-6 with TRBJ1-2; D call uncertain. CDR1 and CDR2 (germline): MNHNY, SVGAGI (reference sequence). CDR3 length: 15 residues. Deletions cut 0 bases from V and 0 bases from J, with 8 bases between. The chain's CDR3 is CASSYSEGTNYGYTF. CDR3 in DNA: TGTGCCAGCAGTTACTCGGAGGGTACTAACTATGGCTACACCTTC.

The gene calls are TRBV7-6 and TRBJ2-7; 8 nucleotides line up with TRBD2. This CDR3 region has 15 residues. V lost 5 bases to trimming and J lost 1 base; unmatched junction nucleotides: 7. Germline CDR1 and CDR2: SGHVS and FNYEAQ. The CDR3 sequence: CASSPGAGGSYEQYF. Written as DNA, the CDR3 is TGTGCCAGCAGCCCCGGGGCGGGAGGTTCCTACGAGCAGTACTTC.

J is TRBJ1-4 and V is TRBV7-9; 8 nucleotides line up with TRBD1. With 3 bases clipped from V and 13 bases from J, the junction kept 7 bases outside the gene matches. Germline V CDR1 and CDR2: SEHNR, FQNEAQ (reference sequence). The CDR3 covers 13 residues. For the CDR3, the DNA is TGTGCCAGCAGCTTCCAACCCGGGACAGGACTGTTTTTT. This gives the protein CASSFQPGTGLFF. The variable domain in full, completed from reference TRBV7-9 and TRBJ1-4, reads DTGVSQNPRHKITKRGQNVTFRCDPISEHNRLYWYRQTLGQGPEFLTYFQNEAQLEKSRLLSDRFSAERPKGSFSTLEIQRTEQGDSAMYLCASSFQPGTGLFFGSGTQLSVL.

This sequence joins TRBV5-1 and TRBJ2-7; 9 bases map to TRBD1. The CDR3 is 14 amino acids. Trimming cost V 7 bases and J 5 bases; bases outside gene matches: 10. Germline values: CDR1 SGHRS, CDR2 YFSETQ. The CDR3 DNA is TGCGCCAGCGGACTGACAGGGGGGGAGGACGAGCAGTACTTC. This codes for CASGLTGGEDEQYF.

In its sample, this clone was seen once. The chain uses TRBV7-2 and TRBJ2-6; no clear D gene. The germline V gene has CDR1 SGHTA and CDR2 FQGNSA. Between the trimmed V and J ends, which lost 5 bases and 0 bases, there was a span of 11 bases. The CDR3 contains 16 residues. DNA for the CDR3: TGTGCCAGCAGCCCTCCCGGGTCCTCTGGGGCCAACGTCCTGACTTTC. Translation gives CASSPPGSSGANVLTF. Together with reference TRBV7-2 and TRBJ2-6, the CDR3 gives the full variable domain: GAGVSQSPSNKVTEKGKDVELRCDPISGHTALYWYRQSLGQGLEFLIYFQGNSAPDKSGLPSDRFSAERTGGSVSTLTIQRTQQEDSAVYLCASSPPGSSGANVLTFGAGSRLTVL.

The V call is TRBV28, the J call TRBJ2-5, with 10 bases matching TRBD1. This CDR3 is 15 amino acids long. The V and J ends lost 4 bases and 0 bases, in that order; junction bases with no gene match: 2. Germline CDR1 reads MDHEN; CDR2 reads SYDVKM. CDR3 sequence reads: CASSSDRGHQETQYF. The CDR3 DNA reads as TGTGCCAGCAGTTCCGACAGGGGGCACCAAGAGACCCAGTACTTC.

The chain has TRBV19 and TRBJ2-2; 10 bases align to TRBD1. The CDR3 loop spans 16 amino acids. The junction had 8 bases not matched to a gene; V was cut back by 5 bases and J by 5 bases. Looked up from germline, CDR1 is LNHDA and CDR2 is SQIVND (reference sequence). CDR3 bases: TGTGCCAGTAGTCCCCGGGACAGGGGAAAAACCGGGGAGCTGTTTTTT. The encoded protein is CASSPRDRGKTGELFF.

V is TRBV10-3 and J is TRBJ2-7; 10 nucleotides align to TRBD1. Trimming removed 3 bases from V and 5 bases from J; junction bases left unmatched: 7. Germline V CDR1 and CDR2: ENHRY, SYGVKD. The length of the CDR3 is 15 residues. The CDR3 is CAISDPGQGRDEQYV. The CDR3 DNA reads as TGTGCCATCAGTGACCCGGGACAGGGGAGGGACGAGCAGTACGTC.

The V and J genes are TRBV5-1 and TRBJ2-1; D call uncertain. Germline V lookup: CDR1 SGHRS, CDR2 YFSETQ. This CDR3 has 15 residues. The ends were cut back, 3 bases at V and 4 bases at J, with 14 bases in the middle. For the CDR3, the DNA is TGCGCCAGCAGCTACCATGCCCGACTTTACAATGAGCAGTTCTTC. This codes for CASSYHARLYNEQFF.

The V and J genes are TRBV10-3 and TRBJ1-4, with 7 bases matching TRBD1. CDR1 is ENHRY, CDR2 SYGVKD, per germline. The CDR3 runs 15 residues. The V segment lost 4 bases and the J segment 3 bases; nucleotides outside the gene matches: 5. CDR3 loop: CAISAQGMANEKLFF. CDR3 sequence (DNA): TGTGCCATCAGTGCACAGGGGATGGCTAATGAAAAACTGTTTTTT.

The V call is TRBV7-6, the J call TRBJ1-6; unclear D gene. CDR3 length: 13 amino acids. Deletions cut 4 bases from V and 8 bases from J, with 9 bases between. CDR1 is SGHVS and CDR2 is FNYEAQ in the germline V gene. The CDR3 DNA reads as TGTGCCAGCAGCTCCGTTCCGGATTCACCCCTCCACTTT. Protein: CASSSVPDSPLHF.